This T cell receptor beta chain was retrieved from a study of blood T cells in healthy people across ages. Study-level points and caveats: In long-lived donors, naive CD4+ cell counts and diversity exceeded those of aged donors. One million T cells yielded diversity estimates that were considered underestimates. A roughly linear age-dependent decrease characterized TCR beta diversity per million T cells.

As concerns this clonotype: The antigen is unknown.

A second roughly 6 to 12 cycle PCR used barcoded and J-beta primers. One entry per CDR3 protein results from TCRdb running MiXCR on the 5' RACE reads. The data show around 780,000 distinct CDR3 sequences, roughly three fifths seen once. The CDR3 runs 15 residues. V lost 0 bases, J lost 5 bases, and 10 bases lay in between. CDR1 is LGHNA and CDR2 is YSLEER in the germline V gene. The sequence derives from a man aged 40-55 years in good health. The sample comprised blood. The gene calls are TRBV4-3 and TRBJ2-2; D unclear. CDR3 in amino acids: CASSQDLLNTGELFF. The CDR3, as DNA: TGCGCCAGCAGCCAAGATTTATTGAATACCGGGGAGCTGTTTTTT.